This T cell receptor (beta chain) was identified during a study of shared clonotypes between healthy human individuals. The authors' processing: Junction-only immunoSEQ data arrived without quality scores, meaning filtering differed. Some clones are missing from TCRdb's copy, which holds only in-frame ones; the method was immunoSEQ multiplex PCR. The V and J calls and clone size are taken from that table; D and trimming were inferred from the DNA. The sample includes some 2,500,000 clones, roughly 93% of them seen just once. Germline lookup yields CDR1 MNHNY and CDR2 SVGAGI (reference sequence). This CDR3 spans 16 amino acids. V shed 0 bases and J shed 5 bases, with 13 bases lying between them.

The receptor's source is a man between 18 and 35 years old in good health. Some clones in this sample may be carry-over from other donors' samples. Sequenced sample: naive CD4+ T cells from PBMCs. Subset reported: CD45RA+ positively selected. The chain joins TRBV6-6 to TRBJ2-2; D gene uncertain. CDR3 sequence reads: CASSYSTLGWTGELFF. The CDR3 DNA follows: TGTGCCAGCAGTTACTCAACTCTAGGGTGGACCGGGGAGCTGTTTTTT.